The sequence of this T cell receptor (beta chain) was determined in a study of post-analysis software for immune sequencing data. Findings and caveats of the study: Compared against controls, patients with multiple sclerosis displayed significantly lower normalized Chao1 diversity. Compared with controls, patients had more of roughly five TRBV segments, including TRBV5-6, TRBV5-1 and TRBV20-1. Clustering by F measure revealed strong co-clustering among samples prepared together in one batch.

Prepared TCR beta cDNA libraries contained unique molecular identifiers. TCRdb analysed the PCR reads with MiXCR anew, one entry per CDR3 protein. Of about 540,000 distinct CDR3 sequences in the sample, approximately 34% were seen once. The CDR3 extends over 13 amino acids. Trimming left V 6 bases short and J 5 bases short, with 13 bases between. CDR1 is MNHNS, CDR2 SASEGT, per germline. As regards this clonotype: No antigen is known for it.

Material: blood. The chain recombines TRBV6-1 with TRBJ1-1; D call uncertain. The sequence was obtained from a girl aged 2-17 years with multiple sclerosis. CDR3 in DNA: TGTGCCAGCAGAAGCGGGATTGGGACTGAAGCTTTCTTT. Translation gives CASRSGIGTEAFF.